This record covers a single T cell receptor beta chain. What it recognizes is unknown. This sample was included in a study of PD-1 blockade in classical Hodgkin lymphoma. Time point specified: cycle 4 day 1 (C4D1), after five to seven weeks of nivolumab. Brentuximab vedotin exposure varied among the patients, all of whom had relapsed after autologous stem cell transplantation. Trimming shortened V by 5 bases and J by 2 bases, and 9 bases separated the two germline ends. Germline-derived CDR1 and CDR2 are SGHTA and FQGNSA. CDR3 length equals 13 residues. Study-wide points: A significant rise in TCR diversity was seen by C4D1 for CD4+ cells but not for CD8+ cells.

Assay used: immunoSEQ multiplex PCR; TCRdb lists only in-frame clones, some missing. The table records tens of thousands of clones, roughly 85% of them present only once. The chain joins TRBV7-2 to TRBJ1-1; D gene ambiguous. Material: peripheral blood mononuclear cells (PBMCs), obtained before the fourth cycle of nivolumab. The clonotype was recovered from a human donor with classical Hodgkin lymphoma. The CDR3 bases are TGTGCCAGCAGCCGGGATATTAACACTGAAGCTTTCTTT. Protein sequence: CASSRDINTEAFF.